A selection of T cell receptor beta chains follows, all from one sample in a study of early T cells in non-severe SARS-CoV-2 infection. One entry per CDR3 protein results from TCRdb running MiXCR on the 5' RACE reads. This table holds 50,000 to 75,000 distinct CDR3 sequences, about 6% found once. The sequences come from whole blood, collected at baseline. These receptors were obtained from an adult who was a healthcare worker with PCR-confirmed SARS-CoV-2 infection or an uninfected control (not recorded which). Each CDR3 is given with its conserved first and last residue. Fields, in order: clone size, J gene, CDR3 length, V gene, D gene, CDR3 protein. D genes are given only for firm matches. A row's size may be missing; if present it is once, few, many or a size class.

abundance: few
j_gene: TRBJ2-1
len: 16
v_gene: TRBV12-5
d_gene: TRBD2
CDR3aa: CASGPTSSGSGVEQFF

abundance: many
j_gene: TRBJ2-3
len: 12
v_gene: TRBV20-1
d_gene: NA
CDR3aa: CSARYMADTQYF

abundance: few
j_gene: TRBJ2-2
len: 17
v_gene: TRBV18
d_gene: NA
CDR3aa: CASSPPLWGVETGELFF

abundance: many
j_gene: TRBJ2-3
len: 12
v_gene: TRBV15
d_gene: NA
CDR3aa: CATRNRVGTQYF

abundance: NA
j_gene: TRBJ2-5
len: 14
v_gene: TRBV20-1
d_gene: NA
CDR3aa: CSAPSGPNQETQYF

abundance: NA
j_gene: TRBJ2-7
len: 15
v_gene: TRBV20-1
d_gene: TRBD2
CDR3aa: CSALPGLADSYEQYF

abundance: few
j_gene: TRBJ2-7
len: 15
v_gene: TRBV7-3
d_gene: NA
CDR3aa: CASSLDWASPGEQYF

abundance: few
j_gene: TRBJ1-2
len: 13
v_gene: TRBV5-6
d_gene: NA
CDR3aa: CASSLDTNYGYTF

abundance: NA
j_gene: TRBJ2-1
len: 15
v_gene: TRBV20-1
d_gene: TRBD2
CDR3aa: CSANPTSGIINEQFF

abundance: many
j_gene: TRBJ2-7
len: 15
v_gene: TRBV9
d_gene: NA
CDR3aa: CASSEKEGGPYEQYF

abundance: many
j_gene: TRBJ2-1
len: 16
v_gene: TRBV7-9
d_gene: NA
CDR3aa: CASSSSPLAAGNEQFF

abundance: many
j_gene: TRBJ2-1
len: 16
v_gene: TRBV3-1
d_gene: TRBD1
CDR3aa: CASSLYRGQAYNEQFF

abundance: many
j_gene: TRBJ2-7
len: 13
v_gene: TRBV6-2/TRBV6-3
d_gene: NA
CDR3aa: CASSYRTTNEQYF

abundance: NA
j_gene: TRBJ2-3
len: 15
v_gene: TRBV9
d_gene: NA
CDR3aa: CASSVGGSSTDTQYF

abundance: few
j_gene: TRBJ1-2
len: 12
v_gene: TRBV14
d_gene: NA
CDR3aa: CASSQEGYGYTF

abundance: medium-sized
j_gene: TRBJ1-2
len: 16
v_gene: TRBV6-5
d_gene: TRBD1
CDR3aa: CASSPVTGGASYGYTF

abundance: many
j_gene: TRBJ2-5
len: 13
v_gene: TRBV7-2
d_gene: NA
CDR3aa: CASSPRAVETQYF

abundance: many
j_gene: TRBJ1-5
len: 14
v_gene: TRBV6-6
d_gene: NA
CDR3aa: CASSYSADNQPQHF

abundance: many
j_gene: TRBJ2-7
len: 16
v_gene: TRBV19
d_gene: TRBD1
CDR3aa: CASSNYYTGGSGEQYF

abundance: many
j_gene: TRBJ2-1
len: 16
v_gene: TRBV11-2
d_gene: NA
CDR3aa: CASSLVRRLYYNEQFF

abundance: NA
j_gene: TRBJ2-3
len: 17
v_gene: TRBV4-3
d_gene: TRBD2
CDR3aa: CASSLSWEGRGADTQYF

abundance: NA
j_gene: TRBJ2-7
len: 15
v_gene: TRBV7-9
d_gene: TRBD1
CDR3aa: CASSGTGVPSYEQYF

abundance: few
j_gene: TRBJ2-1
len: 12
v_gene: TRBV29-1
d_gene: NA
CDR3aa: CSVDRGDNEQFF

abundance: few
j_gene: TRBJ2-2
len: 14
v_gene: TRBV27
d_gene: NA
CDR3aa: CASSSGDGAGELFF

abundance: NA
j_gene: TRBJ2-3
len: 16
v_gene: TRBV10-2
d_gene: NA
CDR3aa: CASSEPYGTSTDTQYF

abundance: NA
j_gene: TRBJ2-1
len: 14
v_gene: TRBV28
d_gene: NA
CDR3aa: CASSLSAPEFKQFF

abundance: many
j_gene: TRBJ2-1
len: 15
v_gene: TRBV5-4
d_gene: TRBD2
CDR3aa: CASSLKLAGYNEQFF

abundance: many
j_gene: TRBJ1-5
len: 19
v_gene: TRBV6-1
d_gene: NA
CDR3aa: CASSGGTRFQGGSNQPQHF

abundance: NA
j_gene: TRBJ2-5
len: 10
v_gene: TRBV20-1
d_gene: NA
CDR3aa: CSAVQETQYF

abundance: NA
j_gene: TRBJ2-5
len: 13
v_gene: TRBV24-1
d_gene: TRBD1
CDR3aa: CATSDRVGETQYF

abundance: many
j_gene: TRBJ1-6
len: 14
v_gene: TRBV28
d_gene: TRBD1
CDR3aa: CASTRQGSHSPLHF

abundance: NA
j_gene: TRBJ2-7
len: 17
v_gene: TRBV5-4
d_gene: TRBD2
CDR3aa: CASSSISGLAGFDEQYF